This T cell receptor beta chain appears in the sequencing data of a study of identical twins (dated by TCRdb to about 2016). Background for the entire study: TCR alpha and beta repertoires from monozygotic twins, unrelated adults of various ages and cord blood were deep-sequenced to test whether fetal clonotypes persist. To rule out contamination, replicate twin experiments were performed at different times with different library preparation protocols. The investigation overall reported the following: Excess twin sharing in beta out-of-frame sequences was weaker because fewer shared sequences lowered the signal-to-noise ratio. Because the same donors could not be followed over many years, the conclusions relied on cross-sectional statistical analysis. Out-of-frame TCR alpha sharing in monozygotic twins was systematically underestimated by recombination models, whereas sharing between unrelated individuals was in agreement with the recombination models. Abundant cord blood beta clonotypes carried fewer insertions; young adult naive repertoires showed a weaker similar trend, while memory repertoires showed none. Compared with coincidental sharing between unrelated individuals, out-of-frame TCR alpha sequences shared between twins had an excess of sequences with low generation probability. Invariant T cells such as MAIT and iNKT could partly confound zero-insertion analyses, although diverse VJ usage argued against such confounding for most clonotypes.

The germline V end is reduced by 4 bases and the J end by 3 bases; junction bases left unmatched: 5. Based on the germline V gene, the CDR1 and CDR2 sequences are SGHRS and YFSETQ. The CDR3 covers 14 residues, taking in both the cysteine and the phenylalanine. Of the read, only the CDR3 DNA is kept; its 42 bases are in frame from base 1. Every donor in the study was a healthy Caucasian. The twin cohort comprised three pairs of female monozygotic twins, all aged about 18 to 29 years. Positive isolation kits from Invitrogen were used to isolate the CD4+ and CD8+ T cell populations. This clonotype was counted at least ten times. No antigen is known for it. The record has no base qualities; no much larger clone is one base away. The method behind the library was 5' RACE. Sequencing was carried out with an Illumina HiSeq 2000. Template switching added a universal primer binding site, and the final cDNA carried a unique molecular identifier that allowed TCR cDNA molecules to be counted accurately. Specific primers in the conserved constant-segment region were used to synthesize first-strand cDNA for the TCR alpha and beta chains. Each cDNA library was double barcoded, with a SMART-Mk sample barcode plus Illumina barcodes, to control for contamination. Two successive PCR steps introduced TruSeq adapter sequences along with Illumina sample barcodes. The TCR alpha and beta cDNA libraries were sequenced on the Illumina HiSeq platform using custom primers. Processing in the source paper ran as follows. MiGEC processed the raw reads to extract unique molecular identifiers, while MiXCR was used to determine the CDR3 positions. Recombination models were inferred per individual with the repgenHMM and IGoR tools using an EM algorithm. The tcR package in R was used for shared clonotype analysis, with sharing normalized by the product of cloneset sizes. To study raw recombination free of thymic and clonal selection effects, out-of-frame nonproductive sequences were analyzed. Through fastp at Q25 and MiXCR, TCRdb rebuilt clones from the public reads, retaining in-frame beta chains. Rows are unified per CDR3 protein, each entry keeping the most common DNA and genes. V and J calls and clone size were set by TCRdb, not the authors. The table for this sample lists 300,000 or so distinct CDR3 sequences; roughly 9.8% of them were counted only once. The ten top clones hold roughly 6.8% of the sample.

A further study also used this sample, focusing on yellow fever vaccine responses in identical twins. The second paper states: The T cell response to vaccination in identical twins was reported by the authors to appear partly convergent and partly personalized. The study precisely tracked vaccine-responding T cell clones in identical twins.

The TCR comes from a woman under 30 in good health. The V and J genes are TRBV5-1 and TRBJ2-7; TRBD1 matches 9 bases in the middle. Sequencing was done on a sample of CD8+ T cells sorted from blood. For the CDR3, the sequence is CASSNPDRGYEQYF. Here is the DNA: TGCGCCAGCAGCAACCCGGACAGGGGCTACGAGCAGTACTTC. Supplemented by the reference TRBV5-1 and TRBJ2-7 proteins around the CDR3, the complete variable domain is KAGVTQTPRYLIKTRGQQVTLSCSPISGHRSVSWYQQTPGQGLQFLFEYFSETQRNKGNFPGRFSGRQFSNSRSEMNVSTLELGDSALYLCASSNPDRGYEQYFGPGTRLTVT.